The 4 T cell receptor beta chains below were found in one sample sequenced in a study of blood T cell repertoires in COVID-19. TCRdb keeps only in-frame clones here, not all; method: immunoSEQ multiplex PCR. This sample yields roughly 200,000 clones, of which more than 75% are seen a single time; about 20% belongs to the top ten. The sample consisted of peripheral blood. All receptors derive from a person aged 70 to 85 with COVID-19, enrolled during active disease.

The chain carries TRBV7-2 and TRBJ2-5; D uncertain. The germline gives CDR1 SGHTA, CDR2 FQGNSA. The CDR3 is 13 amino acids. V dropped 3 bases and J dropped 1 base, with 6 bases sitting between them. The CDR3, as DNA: TGTGCCAGCAGCTTTTCCTTCCAAGAGACCCAGTACTTC. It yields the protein CASSFSFQETQYF.

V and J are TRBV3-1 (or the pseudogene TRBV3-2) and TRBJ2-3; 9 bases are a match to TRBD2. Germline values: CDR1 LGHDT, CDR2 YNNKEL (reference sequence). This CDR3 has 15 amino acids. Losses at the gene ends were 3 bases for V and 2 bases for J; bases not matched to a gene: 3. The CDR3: CASSQTGLATDTQYF. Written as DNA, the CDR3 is TGTGCCAGCAGCCAGACGGGACTAGCCACAGATACGCAGTATTTT.

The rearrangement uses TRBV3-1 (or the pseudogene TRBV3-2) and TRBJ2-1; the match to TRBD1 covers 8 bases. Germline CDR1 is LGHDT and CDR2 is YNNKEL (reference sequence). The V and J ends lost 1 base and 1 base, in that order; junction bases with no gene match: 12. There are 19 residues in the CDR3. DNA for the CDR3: TGTGCCAGCAGCCAAGCTCCCGGGACAGGTGCTGGGTCCTACAATGAGCAGTTCTTC. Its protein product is CASSQAPGTGAGSYNEQFF.

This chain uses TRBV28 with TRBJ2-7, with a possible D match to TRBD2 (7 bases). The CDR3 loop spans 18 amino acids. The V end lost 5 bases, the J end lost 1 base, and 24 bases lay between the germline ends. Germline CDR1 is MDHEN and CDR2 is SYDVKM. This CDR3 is CASSPINLRRGGSYEQYF. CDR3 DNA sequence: TGTGCCAGCAGTCCGATAAACCTCCGCAGGGGAGGGTCCTACGAGCAGTACTTC.